The clone carrying this TCR beta chain was counted a few times. Its antigen remains unknown. There are 13 residues in the CDR3. Unmatched junction bases numbered 9, after V lost 10 bases and J lost 5 bases. The germline V gene encodes CDR1 ENHRY and CDR2 SYGVKD. The data originate from a study of T cell repertoires in cytomegalovirus infection. Each CDR3 protein gets one entry after TCRdb re-called the reads with MiXCR. The table shows approximately 500,000 distinct CDR3 sequences, with 30% to 35% occurring only once. The chain links TRBV10-3 to TRBJ2-3; 7 positions match TRBD2. The source of this sequence is a human donor in good health (CMV status not recorded). Some clones in this sample may be carry-over from other donors' samples. This specimen was cultured PBMCs, taken from culture after CMV antigen stimulation. CDR3 nucleotides: TGTGCCACTCTAGCGGACGCACAAGATACGCAGTATTTT. It codes for CATLADAQDTQYF.